A single sample gave rise to the 5 T cell receptor beta chains below, sequenced in a study of response to subunit inactivated influenza vaccine. TCRdb analysed the RT-PCR reads with MiXCR anew, one entry per CDR3 protein. Among around 750,000 distinct CDR3 sequences listed, around 20% were seen once. The source was PBMCs from blood, collected more than 4 days after vaccination. These TCRs come from a man over 45 who received an inactivated influenza vaccine.

This clonotype was picked up a small number of times. The chain joins TRBV6-5 to TRBJ2-7, with no clear D. The V and J ends lost 4 bases and 0 bases respectively, with 13 bases between them. The CDR3 extends over 15 amino acids. Germline lookup yields CDR1 MNHEY and CDR2 SVGAGI. CDR3 coding DNA: TGTGCCAGCAGTTTTCTCCTCCCAAGCTCCTACGAGCAGTACTTC. This encodes CASSFLLPSSYEQYF.

This clonotype was detected a few times. This chain connects TRBV6-1 to TRBJ2-7; D remains unclear. The CDR3 sequence is 13 residues long. Germline V gives CDR1 MNHNS, CDR2 SASEGT. V was cut by 4 bases and J by 0 bases, with 7 bases left in between. The CDR3 DNA is TGTGCCAGCAGTGCTATTTCCTCCTACGAGCAGTACTTC. It translates to CASSAISSYEQYF.

A few counts support this clonotype. The rearrangement uses TRBV7-8 and TRBJ2-7; 8 bases are a match to TRBD2. The CDR3 has 16 amino acids. CDR1 is SGHVS and CDR2 is FQNEAQ in the germline V gene. J was trimmed by 1 base and V by 5 bases; bases with no gene match: 10. DNA for the CDR3: TGTGCCAGCAGCCCGGCCGGGGGGGGAGGGTCCTACGAGCAGTACTTC. Translated: CASSPAGGGGSYEQYF.

The gene calls are TRBV6-2 or TRBV6-3 and TRBJ1-1; a weak D match, TRBD1 (6 bases). Germline values: CDR1 MNHEY, CDR2 SVGEGT. V lost 10 bases, J lost 6 bases, and 12 bases lay in between. The CDR3 is made up of 11 amino acids. CDR3 nucleotides: TGTGCCACCAGGGGCGGTTCTGAAGCTTTCTTT. Translating it yields CATRGGSEAFF.

The genes are TRBV7-6 and TRBJ2-1; 8 bases align to TRBD1. CDR3 length: 14 amino acids. Germline CDR1 reads SGHVS; CDR2 reads FNYEAQ. With V trimmed by 3 bases and J by 5 bases, 3 bases remained unmatched. The CDR3 loop is CASSFLQGDNEQFF. The CDR3 nucleotides read TGTGCCAGCAGCTTCTTACAGGGGGACAATGAGCAGTTCTTC.